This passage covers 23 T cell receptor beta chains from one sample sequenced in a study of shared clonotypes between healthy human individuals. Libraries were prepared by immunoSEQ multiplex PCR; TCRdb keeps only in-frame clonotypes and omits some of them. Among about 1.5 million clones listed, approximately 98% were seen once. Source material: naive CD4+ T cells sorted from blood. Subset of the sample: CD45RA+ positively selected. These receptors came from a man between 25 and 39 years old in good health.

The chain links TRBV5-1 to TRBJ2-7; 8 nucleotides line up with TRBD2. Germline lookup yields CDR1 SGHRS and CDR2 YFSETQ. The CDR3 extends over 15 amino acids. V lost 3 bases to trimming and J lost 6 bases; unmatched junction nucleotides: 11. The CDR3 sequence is CASSSGTRVFFEQYF. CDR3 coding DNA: TGCGCCAGCAGCTCCGGGACTAGAGTCTTCTTCGAGCAGTACTTC.

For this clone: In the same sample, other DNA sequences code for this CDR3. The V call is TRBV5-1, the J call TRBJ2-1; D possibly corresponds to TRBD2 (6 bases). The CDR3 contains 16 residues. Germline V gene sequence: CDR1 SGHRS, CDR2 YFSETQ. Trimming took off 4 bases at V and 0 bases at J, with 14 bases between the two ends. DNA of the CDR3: TGCGCCAGCAGCCCCTCTAGCGCTAGCTCCTACAATGAGCAGTTCTTC. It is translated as CASSPSSASSYNEQFF.

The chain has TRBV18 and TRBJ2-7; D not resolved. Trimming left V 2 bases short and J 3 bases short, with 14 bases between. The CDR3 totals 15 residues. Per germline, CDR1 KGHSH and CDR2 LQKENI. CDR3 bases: TGTGCCAGCTCACCAAACGTTAACAGCTACTACGAGCAGTACTTC. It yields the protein CASSPNVNSYYEQYF.

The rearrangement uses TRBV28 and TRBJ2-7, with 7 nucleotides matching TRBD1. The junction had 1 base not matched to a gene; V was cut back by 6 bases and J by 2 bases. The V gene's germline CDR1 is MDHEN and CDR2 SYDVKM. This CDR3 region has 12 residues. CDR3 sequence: CASRGGTYEQYF. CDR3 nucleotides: TGTGCCAGCAGAGGGGGCACCTACGAGCAGTACTTC. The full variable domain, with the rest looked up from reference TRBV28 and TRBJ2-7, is DVKVTQSSRYLVKRTGEKVFLECVQDMDHENMFWYRQDPGLGLRLIYFSYDVKMKEKGDIPEGYSVSREKKERFSLILESASTNQTSMYLCASRGGTYEQYFGPGTRLTVT.

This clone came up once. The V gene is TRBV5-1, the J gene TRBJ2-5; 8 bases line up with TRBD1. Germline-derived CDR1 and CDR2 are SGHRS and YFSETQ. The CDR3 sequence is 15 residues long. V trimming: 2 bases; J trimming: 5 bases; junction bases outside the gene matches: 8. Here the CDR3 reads CASSFMTGVEETQYF. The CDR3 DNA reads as TGCGCCAGCAGCTTCATGACAGGGGTAGAGGAGACCCAGTACTTC.

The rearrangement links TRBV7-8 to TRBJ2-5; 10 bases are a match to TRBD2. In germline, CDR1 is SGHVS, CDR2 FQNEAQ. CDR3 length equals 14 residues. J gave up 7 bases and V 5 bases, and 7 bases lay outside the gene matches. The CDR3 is CASSVSSGSGTQYF. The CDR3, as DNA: TGTGCCAGCAGCGTCTCTAGCGGGAGTGGGACCCAGTACTTC.

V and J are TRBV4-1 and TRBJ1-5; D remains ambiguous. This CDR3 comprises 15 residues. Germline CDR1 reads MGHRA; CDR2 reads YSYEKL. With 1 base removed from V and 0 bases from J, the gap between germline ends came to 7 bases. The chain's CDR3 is CASSQGWFSNQPQHF. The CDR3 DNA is TGCGCCAGCAGCCAAGGGTGGTTTAGCAATCAGCCCCAGCATTTT.

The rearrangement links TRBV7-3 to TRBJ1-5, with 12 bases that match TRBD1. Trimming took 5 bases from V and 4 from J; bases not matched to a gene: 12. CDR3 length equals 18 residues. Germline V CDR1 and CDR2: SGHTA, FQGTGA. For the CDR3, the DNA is TGTGCCAGCAGCCCGCAGGGGACAGGGGGCAGAGGGAATCAGCCCCAGCATTTT. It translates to CASSPQGTGGRGNQPQHF.

In DNA form, the CDR3 reads TGTGCCAGCAGCCCGTGGGGGGCGGTCACCGGGGAGCTGTTTTTT. Translation gives CASSPWGAVTGELFF. The rearrangement uses TRBV7-9 and TRBJ2-2; the D call may be TRBD1 or TRBD2 (6 bases each). The germline V gene has CDR1 SEHNR and CDR2 FQNEAQ (reference sequence). The CDR3 runs to 15 residues. V was pared by 5 bases and J by 4 bases, with 14 bases between.

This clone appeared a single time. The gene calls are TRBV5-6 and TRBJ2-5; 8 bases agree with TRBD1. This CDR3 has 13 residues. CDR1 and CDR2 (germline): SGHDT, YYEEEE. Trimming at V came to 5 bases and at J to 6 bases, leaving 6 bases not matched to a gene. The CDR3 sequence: CASRLDRGKTQYF. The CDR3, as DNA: TGTGCCAGCAGGCTAGACAGGGGAAAGACCCAGTACTTC.

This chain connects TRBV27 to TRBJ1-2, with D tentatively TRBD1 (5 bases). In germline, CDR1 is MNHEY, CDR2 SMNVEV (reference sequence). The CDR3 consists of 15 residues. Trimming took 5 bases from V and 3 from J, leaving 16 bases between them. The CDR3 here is CASSHTYQGYYGYTF. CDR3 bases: TGTGCCAGCAGTCATACTTATCAGGGCTACTATGGCTACACCTTC.

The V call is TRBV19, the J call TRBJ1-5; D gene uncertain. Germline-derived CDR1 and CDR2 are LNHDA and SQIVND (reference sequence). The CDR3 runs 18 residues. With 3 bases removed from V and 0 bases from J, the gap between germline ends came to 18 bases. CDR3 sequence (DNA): TGTGCCAGTAGTATTTGGGATGCTGCATACAATAGCAATCAGCCCCAGCATTTT. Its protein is CASSIWDAAYNSNQPQHF.

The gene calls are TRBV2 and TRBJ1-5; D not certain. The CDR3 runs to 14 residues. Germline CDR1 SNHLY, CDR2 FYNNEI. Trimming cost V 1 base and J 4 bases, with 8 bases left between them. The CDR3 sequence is CASSEGYPNQPQHF. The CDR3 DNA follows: TGTGCCAGCAGTGAAGGCTACCCGAATCAGCCCCAGCATTTT.

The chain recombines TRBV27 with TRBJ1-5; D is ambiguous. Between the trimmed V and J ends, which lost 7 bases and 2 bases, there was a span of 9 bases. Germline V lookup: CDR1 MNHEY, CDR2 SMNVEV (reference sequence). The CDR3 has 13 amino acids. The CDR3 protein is CASTSGRNQPQHF. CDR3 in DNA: TGTGCCAGCACTTCCGGGCGCAATCAGCCCCAGCATTTT.

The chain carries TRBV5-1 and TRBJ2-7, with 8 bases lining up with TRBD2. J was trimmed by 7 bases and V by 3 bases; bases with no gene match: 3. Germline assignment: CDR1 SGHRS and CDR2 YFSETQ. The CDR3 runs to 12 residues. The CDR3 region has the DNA TGCGCCAGCAGCTCGATAGCGGGAGAGCAGTACTTC. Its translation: CASSSIAGEQYF.

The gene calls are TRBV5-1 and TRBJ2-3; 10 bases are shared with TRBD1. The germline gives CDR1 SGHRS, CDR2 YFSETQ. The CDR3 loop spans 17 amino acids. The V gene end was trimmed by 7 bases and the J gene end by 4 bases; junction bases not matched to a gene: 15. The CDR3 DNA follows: TGCGCCAGCGGCCGACCCCGGGACAGGGGATTTTCAGATACGCAGTATTTT. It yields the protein CASGRPRDRGFSDTQYF.

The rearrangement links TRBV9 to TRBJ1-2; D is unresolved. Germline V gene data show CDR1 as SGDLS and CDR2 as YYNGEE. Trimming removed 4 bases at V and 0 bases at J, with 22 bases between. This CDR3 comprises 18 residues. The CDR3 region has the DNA TGTGCCAGCAGCTCCATAGGACGACGGGAGCGAACTAACTATGGCTACACCTTC. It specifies CASSSIGRRERTNYGYTF.

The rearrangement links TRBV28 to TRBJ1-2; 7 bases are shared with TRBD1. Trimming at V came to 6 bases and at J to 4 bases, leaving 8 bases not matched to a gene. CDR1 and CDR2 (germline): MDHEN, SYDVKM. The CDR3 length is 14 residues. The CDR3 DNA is TGTGCCAGCAGGACACAGGGGACCGGCTATGGCTACACCTTC. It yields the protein CASRTQGTGYGYTF.

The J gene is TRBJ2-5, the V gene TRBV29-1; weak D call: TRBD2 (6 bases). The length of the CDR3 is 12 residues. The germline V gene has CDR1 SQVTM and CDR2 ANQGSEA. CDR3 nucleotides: TGCACCGCTTCGGCGGGACAAGAGACCCAGTACTTC. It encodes CTASAGQETQYF.

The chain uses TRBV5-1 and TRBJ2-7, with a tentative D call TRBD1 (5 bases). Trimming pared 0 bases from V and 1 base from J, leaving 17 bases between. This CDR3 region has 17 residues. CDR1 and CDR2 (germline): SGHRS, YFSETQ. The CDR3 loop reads CASSLVGHKFFSYEQYF. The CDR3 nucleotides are TGCGCCAGCAGCTTGGTAGGACACAAGTTCTTTTCCTACGAGCAGTACTTC.

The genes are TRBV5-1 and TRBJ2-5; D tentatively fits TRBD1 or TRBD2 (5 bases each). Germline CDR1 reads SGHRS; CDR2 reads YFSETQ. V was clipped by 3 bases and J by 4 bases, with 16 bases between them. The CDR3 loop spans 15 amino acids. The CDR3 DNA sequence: TGCGCCAGCAGCTCGACAGCTACCGGGACAGAGACCCAGTACTTC. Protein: CASSSTATGTETQYF.

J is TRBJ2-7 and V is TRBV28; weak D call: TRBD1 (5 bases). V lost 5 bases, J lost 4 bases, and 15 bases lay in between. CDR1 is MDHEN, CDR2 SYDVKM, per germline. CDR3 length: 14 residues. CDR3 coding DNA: TGTGCCAGCAGTCGCACCCCACAGGTTTACGAGCAGTACTTC. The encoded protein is CASSRTPQVYEQYF. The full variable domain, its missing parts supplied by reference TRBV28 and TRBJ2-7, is DVKVTQSSRYLVKRTGEKVFLECVQDMDHENMFWYRQDPGLGLRLIYFSYDVKMKEKGDIPEGYSVSREKKERFSLILESASTNQTSMYLCASSRTPQVYEQYFGPGTRLTVT.

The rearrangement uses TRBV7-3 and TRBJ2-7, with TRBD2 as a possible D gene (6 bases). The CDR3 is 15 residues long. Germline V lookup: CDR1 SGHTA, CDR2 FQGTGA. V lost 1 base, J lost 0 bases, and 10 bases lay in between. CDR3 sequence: CASSLRRGSSYEQYF. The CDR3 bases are TGTGCCAGCAGCTTAAGACGGGGGAGCTCCTACGAGCAGTACTTC.